Each of the 5 T cell receptor beta chains below was sequenced from the same sample in a study of shared clonotypes between healthy human individuals. This table comes from immunoSEQ multiplex PCR, and its TCRdb copy is limited to in-frame clones, with some not included. The sample records some 500,000 clones, around 96% being singletons. Sequenced sample: naive CD4+ T cells sorted from blood. Subset here: CD45RA+ positively selected. These TCRs come from a woman aged 25 to 45 in good health.

J is TRBJ2-5 and V is TRBV27, with a tentative D call TRBD2 (5 bases). The CDR3 runs to 13 residues. Trimming took off 6 bases at V and 5 bases at J, with 13 bases between the two ends. The V gene's germline CDR1 is MNHEY and CDR2 SMNVEV (reference sequence). The CDR3 reads CASSKRVGETQYF. As DNA, the CDR3 is TGTGCCAGCAGCAAGAGGGTTGGGGAGACCCAGTACTTC.

The chain links TRBV5-1 to TRBJ2-2; D might be TRBD2 (6 bases). Germline CDR1 SGHRS, CDR2 YFSETQ. Trimming cost V 2 bases and J 1 base, with 21 bases left between them. The CDR3 loop spans 19 amino acids. In DNA, the CDR3 is TGCGCCAGCAGCTTAACGCCGGGAGAATTGGATGGGAACACCGGGGAGCTGTTTTTT. Encoded protein: CASSLTPGELDGNTGELFF.

J is TRBJ1-3 and V is TRBV19; D not resolved. This CDR3 has 17 amino acids. Germline CDR1 reads LNHDA; CDR2 reads SQIVND (reference sequence). Trimming took off 1 base at V and 0 bases at J, with 13 bases between the two ends. The CDR3 DNA sequence: TGTGCCAGTAGTATAGGAGGGCAGGACCACTCTGGAAACACCATATATTTT. Protein sequence: CASSIGGQDHSGNTIYF.

The rearrangement links TRBV28 to TRBJ1-6; TRBD1 matches 9 bases. The CDR3 is made up of 16 amino acids. The junction had 5 bases not matched to a gene; V was cut back by 8 bases and J by 0 bases. The germline V gene encodes CDR1 MDHEN and CDR2 SYDVKM. The CDR3 sequence is CASRQGGSSYNSPLHF. The DNA for the CDR3 is TGTGCCAGCCGACAGGGGGGGAGCTCCTATAATTCACCCCTCCACTTT.

This chain links TRBV10-3 with TRBJ2-6; D is unclear. Trimming shortened V by 6 bases and J by 0 bases, and 12 bases separated the two germline ends. Germline CDR1 is ENHRY and CDR2 is SYGVKD. The CDR3 has 16 residues. The DNA for the CDR3 is TGTGCCATCAGGGGCAGGTCCTTCTCTGGGGCCAACGTCCTGACTTTC. Protein sequence: CAIRGRSFSGANVLTF.